This T cell receptor beta chain was observed in a study of T cells expressing NK-cell markers. Overall study context: Of eight sequenced donors, seven were HCMV-seropositive and one HCMV-seronegative.

The authors generated TCR beta cDNA through 5'RACE template switching with UMIs. TCRdb re-called the 5' RACE reads and gives one entry per CDR3 protein, without DNA. The listing contains roughly 120,000 distinct CDR3 sequences. With respect to this clonotype: Its target is unknown.

General study findings and limits: HCMV specificity of the expanded NKG2C+ T cell clones was not established.

The sequence derives from a woman between 18 and 69 years old in good health. Sequenced sample: blood T cells: a sorted CD56 or NKG2C T cell subset, CD4+ or CD8+ T cells, or bulk PBMC T cells (not recorded which).

The CDR3 loop reads CAWNFGNKGLYF. This chain links TRBV30 with TRBJ2-5; the D call from TCRdb, TRBD2, cannot be confirmed without DNA. Germline CDR1 and CDR2: GTSNPN and SVGIG (reference sequence). CDR3 length: 12 amino acids.